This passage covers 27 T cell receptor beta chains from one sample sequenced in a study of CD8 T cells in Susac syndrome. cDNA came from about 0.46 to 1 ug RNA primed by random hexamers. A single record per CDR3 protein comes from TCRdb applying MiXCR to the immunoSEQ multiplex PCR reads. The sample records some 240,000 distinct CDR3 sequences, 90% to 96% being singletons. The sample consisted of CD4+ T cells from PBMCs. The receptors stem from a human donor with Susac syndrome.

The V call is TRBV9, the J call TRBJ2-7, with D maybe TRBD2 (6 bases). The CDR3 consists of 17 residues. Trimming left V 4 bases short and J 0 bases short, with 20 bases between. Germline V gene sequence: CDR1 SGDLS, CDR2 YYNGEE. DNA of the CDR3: TGTGCCAGCAGCCACTCGGCGGGGCGGGCCAGCTCCTACGAGCAGTACTTC. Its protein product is CASSHSAGRASSYEQYF.

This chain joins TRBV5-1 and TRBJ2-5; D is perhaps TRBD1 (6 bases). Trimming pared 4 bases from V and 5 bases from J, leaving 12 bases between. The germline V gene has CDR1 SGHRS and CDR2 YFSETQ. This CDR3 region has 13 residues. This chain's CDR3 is CASSNGQLETQYF. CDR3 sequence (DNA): TGCGCCAGCAGCAACGGACAGTTGGAGACCCAGTACTTC.

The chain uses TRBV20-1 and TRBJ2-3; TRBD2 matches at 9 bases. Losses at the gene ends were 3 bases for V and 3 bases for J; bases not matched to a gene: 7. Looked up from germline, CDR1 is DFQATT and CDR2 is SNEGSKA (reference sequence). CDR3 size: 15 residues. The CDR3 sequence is CSASQTSGQTDTQYF. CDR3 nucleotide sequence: TGCAGTGCTAGCCAGACTAGCGGCCAGACAGATACGCAGTATTTT.

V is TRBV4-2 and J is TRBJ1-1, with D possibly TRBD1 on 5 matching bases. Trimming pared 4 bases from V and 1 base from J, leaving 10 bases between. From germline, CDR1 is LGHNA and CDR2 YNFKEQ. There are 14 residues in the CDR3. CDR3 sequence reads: CASSLGPPNTEAFF. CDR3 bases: TGTGCCAGCAGCCTGGGACCGCCGAACACTGAAGCTTTCTTT.

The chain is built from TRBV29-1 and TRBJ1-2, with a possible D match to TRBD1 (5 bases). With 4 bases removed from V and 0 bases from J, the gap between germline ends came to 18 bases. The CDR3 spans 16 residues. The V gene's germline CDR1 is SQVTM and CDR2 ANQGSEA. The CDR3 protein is CSVVGPTALANYGYTF. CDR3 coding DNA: TGCAGCGTTGTGGGGCCGACGGCGCTAGCTAACTATGGCTACACCTTC.

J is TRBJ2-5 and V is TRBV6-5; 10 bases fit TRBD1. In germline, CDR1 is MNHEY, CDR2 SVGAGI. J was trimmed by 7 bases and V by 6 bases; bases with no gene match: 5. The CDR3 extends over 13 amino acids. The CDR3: CASSRQGAWTQYF. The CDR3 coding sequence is TGTGCCAGCAGCCGACAGGGGGCCTGGACCCAGTACTTC.

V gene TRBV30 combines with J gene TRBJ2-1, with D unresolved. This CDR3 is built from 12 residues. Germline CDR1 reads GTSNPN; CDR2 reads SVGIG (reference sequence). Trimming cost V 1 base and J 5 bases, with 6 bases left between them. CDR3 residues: CAWSGQHNEQFF. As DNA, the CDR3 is TGTGCCTGGAGTGGGCAGCACAATGAGCAGTTCTTC.

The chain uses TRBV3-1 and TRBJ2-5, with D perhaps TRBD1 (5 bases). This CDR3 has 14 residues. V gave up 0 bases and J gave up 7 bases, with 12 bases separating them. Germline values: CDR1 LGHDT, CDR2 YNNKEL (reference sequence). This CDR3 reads CASSQEHRQGTQYF. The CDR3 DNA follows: TGTGCCAGCAGCCAAGAACATCGGCAGGGGACCCAGTACTTC.

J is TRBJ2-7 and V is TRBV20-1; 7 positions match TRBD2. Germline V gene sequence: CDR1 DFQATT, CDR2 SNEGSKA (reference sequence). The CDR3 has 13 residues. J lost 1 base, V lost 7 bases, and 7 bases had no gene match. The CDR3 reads CSVTGGVSYEQYF. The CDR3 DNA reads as TGCAGTGTAACGGGGGGAGTGTCCTACGAGCAGTACTTC.

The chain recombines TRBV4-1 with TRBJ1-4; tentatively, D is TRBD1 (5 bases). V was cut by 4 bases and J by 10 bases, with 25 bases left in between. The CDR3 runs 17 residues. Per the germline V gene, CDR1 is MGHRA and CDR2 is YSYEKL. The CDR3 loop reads CASSPQVGTQGGGKLFF. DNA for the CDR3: TGCGCCAGCAGCCCCCAGGTGGGGACCCAGGGAGGTGGAAAACTGTTTTTT.

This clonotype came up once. The CDR3: CASSTRPKLAGEPNEQFF. The CDR3 DNA reads TGTGCCAGTAGTACGCGCCCTAAACTAGCGGGAGAGCCCAATGAGCAGTTCTTC. V usage is TRBV19 and J usage is TRBJ2-1; 11 bases agree with TRBD2. This CDR3 comprises 18 residues. The V segment lost 4 bases and the J segment 6 bases; nucleotides outside the gene matches: 14. Germline values: CDR1 LNHDA, CDR2 SQIVND (reference sequence).

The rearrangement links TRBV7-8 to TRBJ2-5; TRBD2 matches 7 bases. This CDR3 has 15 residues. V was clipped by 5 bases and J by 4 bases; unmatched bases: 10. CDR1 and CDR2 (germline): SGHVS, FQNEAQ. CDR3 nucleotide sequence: TGTGCCAGCAGCCGTAATTGGGGGGGTCGAGAGACCCAGTACTTC. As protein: CASSRNWGGRETQYF.

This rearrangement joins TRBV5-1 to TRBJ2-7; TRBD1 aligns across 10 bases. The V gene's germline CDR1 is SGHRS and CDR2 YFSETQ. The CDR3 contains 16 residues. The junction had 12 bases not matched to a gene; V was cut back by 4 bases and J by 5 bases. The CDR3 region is CASSDGRTGGIDEQYF. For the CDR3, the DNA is TGCGCCAGCAGCGACGGACGGACAGGGGGGATCGACGAGCAGTACTTC.

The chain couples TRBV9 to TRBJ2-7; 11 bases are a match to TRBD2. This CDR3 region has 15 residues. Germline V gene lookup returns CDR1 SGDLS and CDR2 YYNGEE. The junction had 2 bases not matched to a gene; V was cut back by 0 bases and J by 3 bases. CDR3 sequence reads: CASSVGTSGFYEQYF. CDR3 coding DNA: TGTGCCAGCAGCGTAGGGACTAGCGGGTTCTACGAGCAGTACTTC.

The CDR3 sequence is CASSLAGMAGGKRETQYF. The CDR3 DNA reads TGTGCCAGCAGTTTAGCGGGTATGGCAGGGGGTAAGAGAGAGACCCAGTACTTC. The genes are TRBV12-3 or TRBV12-4 and TRBJ2-5, with TRBD1 identical over 7 bases. V shed 0 bases, J shed 4 bases, and the junction held 14 bases outside the gene matches. The CDR3 totals 18 residues.

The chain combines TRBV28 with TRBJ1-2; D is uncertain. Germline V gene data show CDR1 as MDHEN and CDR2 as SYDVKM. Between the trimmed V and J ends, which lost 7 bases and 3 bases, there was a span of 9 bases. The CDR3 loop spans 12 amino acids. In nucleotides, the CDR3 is TGTGCCAGCACATCAGAGGACTATGGCTACACCTTC. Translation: CASTSEDYGYTF.

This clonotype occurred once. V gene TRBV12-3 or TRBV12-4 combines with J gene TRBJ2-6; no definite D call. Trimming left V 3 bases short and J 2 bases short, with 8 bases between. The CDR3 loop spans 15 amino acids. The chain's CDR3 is CASSFLQPGANVLTF. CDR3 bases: TGTGCCAGCAGTTTCCTACAGCCTGGGGCCAACGTCCTGACTTTC.

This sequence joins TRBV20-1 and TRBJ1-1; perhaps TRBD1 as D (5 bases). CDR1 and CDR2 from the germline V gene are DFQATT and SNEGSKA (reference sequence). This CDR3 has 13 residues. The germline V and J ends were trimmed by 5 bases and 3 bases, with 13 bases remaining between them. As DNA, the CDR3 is TGCAGTGCTTTGACAGTCGAGGACACTGAAGCTTTCTTT. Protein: CSALTVEDTEAFF.

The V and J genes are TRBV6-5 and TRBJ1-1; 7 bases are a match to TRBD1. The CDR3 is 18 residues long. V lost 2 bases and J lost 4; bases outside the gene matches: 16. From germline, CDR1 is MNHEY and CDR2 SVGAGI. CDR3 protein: CASSYGSRWSGGATEAFF. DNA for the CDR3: TGTGCCAGCAGTTACGGTTCCCGGTGGTCAGGGGGGGCCACTGAAGCTTTCTTT.

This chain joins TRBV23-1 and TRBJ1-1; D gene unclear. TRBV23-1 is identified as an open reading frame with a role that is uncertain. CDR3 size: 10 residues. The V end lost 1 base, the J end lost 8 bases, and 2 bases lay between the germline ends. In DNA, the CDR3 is TGCGCCAGCAGTCAATTAGAAGCTTTCTTT. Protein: CASSQLEAFF.

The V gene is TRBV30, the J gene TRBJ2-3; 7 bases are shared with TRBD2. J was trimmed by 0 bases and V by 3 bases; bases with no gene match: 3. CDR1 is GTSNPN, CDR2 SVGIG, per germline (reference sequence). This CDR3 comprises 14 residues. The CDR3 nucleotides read TGTGCCTGGAGGGTTAGCGGGAGCACAGATACGCAGTATTTT. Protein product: CAWRVSGSTDTQYF.

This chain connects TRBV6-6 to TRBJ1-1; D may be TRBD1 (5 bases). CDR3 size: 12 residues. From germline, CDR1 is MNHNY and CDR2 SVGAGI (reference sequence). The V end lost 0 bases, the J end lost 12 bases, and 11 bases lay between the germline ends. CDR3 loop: CASSYSIGGSFF. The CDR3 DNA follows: TGTGCCAGCAGTTACTCCATCGGGGGATCTTTCTTT.

CDR3 region: CSAKKWEASYNEQFF. CDR3 coding DNA: TGCAGTGCAAAGAAGTGGGAGGCTAGTTACAATGAGCAGTTCTTC. The chain is built from TRBV20-1 and TRBJ2-1, with D perhaps TRBD2 (6 bases). Germline assignment: CDR1 DFQATT and CDR2 SNEGSKA (reference sequence). The CDR3 totals 15 residues. V lost 6 bases, J lost 4 bases, and 19 bases lay in between.

CDR3 nucleotides: TGTGCCAGCAGCACAACAGGCCGAAAACTGTTTTTT. Encoded protein: CASSTTGRKLFF. The chain combines TRBV14 with TRBJ1-4; TRBD1 is a possible D gene (5 bases). Germline assignment: CDR1 SGHDN and CDR2 FVKESK. The V and J ends lost 5 bases and 10 bases respectively, with 11 bases between them. This CDR3 comprises 12 residues.

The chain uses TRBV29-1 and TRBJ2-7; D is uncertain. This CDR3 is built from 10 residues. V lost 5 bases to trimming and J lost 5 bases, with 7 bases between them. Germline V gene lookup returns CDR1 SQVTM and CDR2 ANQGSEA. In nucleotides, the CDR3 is TGCAGCGTTCTTCGAAACGAGCAGTACTTC. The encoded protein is CSVLRNEQYF.

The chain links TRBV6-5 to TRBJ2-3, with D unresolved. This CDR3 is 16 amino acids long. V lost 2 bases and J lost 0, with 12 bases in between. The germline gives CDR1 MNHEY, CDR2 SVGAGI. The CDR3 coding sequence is TGTGCCAGCAGTTACGTCCCGGGTCTTAGCACAGATACGCAGTATTTT. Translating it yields CASSYVPGLSTDTQYF.

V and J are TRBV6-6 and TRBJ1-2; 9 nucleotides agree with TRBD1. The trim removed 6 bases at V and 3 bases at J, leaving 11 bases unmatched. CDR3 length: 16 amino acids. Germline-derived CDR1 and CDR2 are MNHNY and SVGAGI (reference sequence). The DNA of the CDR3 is TGTGCCAGCAGCCAGGACAGGGGAAGGGAAGACTATGGCTACACCTTC. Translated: CASSQDRGREDYGYTF.